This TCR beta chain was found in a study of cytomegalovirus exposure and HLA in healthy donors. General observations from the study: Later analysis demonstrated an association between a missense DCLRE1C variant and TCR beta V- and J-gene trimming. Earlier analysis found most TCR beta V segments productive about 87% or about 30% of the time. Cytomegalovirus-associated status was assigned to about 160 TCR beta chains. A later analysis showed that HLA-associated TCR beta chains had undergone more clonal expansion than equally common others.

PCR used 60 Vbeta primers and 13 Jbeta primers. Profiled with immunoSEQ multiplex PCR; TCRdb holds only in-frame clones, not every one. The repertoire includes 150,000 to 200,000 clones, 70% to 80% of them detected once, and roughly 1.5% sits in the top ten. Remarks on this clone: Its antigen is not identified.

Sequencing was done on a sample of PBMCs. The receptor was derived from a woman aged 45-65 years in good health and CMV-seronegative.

The CDR3 here is CSVVIQRSHSYEQYF. CDR3 coding DNA: TGCAGCGTTGTGATTCAGCGGAGCCACTCCTACGAGCAGTACTTC. This chain uses TRBV29-1 with TRBJ2-7; D is possibly TRBD2 (5 bases). This CDR3 is built from 15 residues. The V gene's germline CDR1 is SQVTM and CDR2 ANQGSEA. Deletions cut 4 bases from V and 0 bases from J, with 16 bases between.